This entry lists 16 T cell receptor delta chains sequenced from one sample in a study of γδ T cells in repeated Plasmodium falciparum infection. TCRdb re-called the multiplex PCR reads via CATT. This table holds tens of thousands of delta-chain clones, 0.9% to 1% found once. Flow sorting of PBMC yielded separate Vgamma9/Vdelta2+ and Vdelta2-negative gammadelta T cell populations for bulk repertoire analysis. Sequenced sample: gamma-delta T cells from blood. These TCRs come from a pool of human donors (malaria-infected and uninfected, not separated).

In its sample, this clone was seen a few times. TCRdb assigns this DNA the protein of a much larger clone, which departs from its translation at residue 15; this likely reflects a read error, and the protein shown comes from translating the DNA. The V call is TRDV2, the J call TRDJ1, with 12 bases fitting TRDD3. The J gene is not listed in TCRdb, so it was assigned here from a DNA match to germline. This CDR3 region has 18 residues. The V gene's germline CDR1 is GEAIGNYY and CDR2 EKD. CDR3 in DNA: TGTGCCTGTTATACCGTACTGGGGGATACTCAGTACACCGATAGACTCATCTTT. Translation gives CACYTVLGDTQYTDRLIF.

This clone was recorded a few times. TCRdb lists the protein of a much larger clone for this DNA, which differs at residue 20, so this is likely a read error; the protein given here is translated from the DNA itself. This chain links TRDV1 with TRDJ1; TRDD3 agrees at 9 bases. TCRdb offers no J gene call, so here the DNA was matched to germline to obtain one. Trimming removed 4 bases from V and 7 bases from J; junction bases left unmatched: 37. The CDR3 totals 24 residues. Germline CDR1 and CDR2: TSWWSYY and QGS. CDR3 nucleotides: TGTGCTCTTGGGGGCCCTGGGAGTGTGACGACCGGGGCACTGGGGGAGAGTCGGTTCAGTAAACTCATCTTT. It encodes CALGGPGSVTTGALGESRFSKLIF.

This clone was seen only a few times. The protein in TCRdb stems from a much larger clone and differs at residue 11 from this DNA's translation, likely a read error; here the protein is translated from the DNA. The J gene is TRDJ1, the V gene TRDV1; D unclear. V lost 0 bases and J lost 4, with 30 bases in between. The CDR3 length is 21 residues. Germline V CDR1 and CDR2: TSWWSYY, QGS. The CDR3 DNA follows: TGTGCTCTTGGGGAACTGTGGTGTCCCGCGTCGGGGTGTTCCCCGGACGATAAACTCATCTTT. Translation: CALGELWCPASGCSPDDKLIF.

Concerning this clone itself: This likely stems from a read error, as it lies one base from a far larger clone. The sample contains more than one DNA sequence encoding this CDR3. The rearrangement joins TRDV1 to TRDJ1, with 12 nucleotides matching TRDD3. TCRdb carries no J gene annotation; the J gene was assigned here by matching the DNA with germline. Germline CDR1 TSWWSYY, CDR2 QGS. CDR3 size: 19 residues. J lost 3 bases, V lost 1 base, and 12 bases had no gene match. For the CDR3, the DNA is TGTGCTCTTGGGGAACCATACAACTCTGGGGGATACGGGGCCGATAAACTCATCTTT. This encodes CALGEPYNSGGYGADKLIF.

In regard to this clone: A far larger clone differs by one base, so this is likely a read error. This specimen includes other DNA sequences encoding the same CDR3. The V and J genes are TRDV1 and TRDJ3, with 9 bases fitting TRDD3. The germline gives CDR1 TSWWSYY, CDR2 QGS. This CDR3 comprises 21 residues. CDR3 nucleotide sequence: TGTGCTCTCGGGGAATACCTGGGGATACGAGGAAGCTCCTGGGACACCCGACAGATGTTTTTC. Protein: CALGEYLGIRGSSWDTRQMFF.

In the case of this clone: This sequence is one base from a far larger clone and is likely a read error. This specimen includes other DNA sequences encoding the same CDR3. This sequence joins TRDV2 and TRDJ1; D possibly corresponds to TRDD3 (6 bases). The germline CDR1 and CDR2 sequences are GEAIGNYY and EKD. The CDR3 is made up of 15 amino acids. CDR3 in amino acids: CACDTLIQDTSQLIF. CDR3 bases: TGTGCTTGTGACACCTTGATCCAGGATACATCTCAACTCATCTTT.

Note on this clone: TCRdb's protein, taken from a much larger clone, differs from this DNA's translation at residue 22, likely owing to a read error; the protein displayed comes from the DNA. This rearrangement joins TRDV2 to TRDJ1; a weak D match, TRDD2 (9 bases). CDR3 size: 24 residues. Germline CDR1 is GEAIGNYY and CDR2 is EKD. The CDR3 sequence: CACDTVKLGLPTGTGGSLTDKHIF. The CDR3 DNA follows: TGTGCCTGTGACACCGTGAAGCTCGGCCTTCCTACAGGAACTGGGGGTTCTCTCACCGATAAACACATCTTT.

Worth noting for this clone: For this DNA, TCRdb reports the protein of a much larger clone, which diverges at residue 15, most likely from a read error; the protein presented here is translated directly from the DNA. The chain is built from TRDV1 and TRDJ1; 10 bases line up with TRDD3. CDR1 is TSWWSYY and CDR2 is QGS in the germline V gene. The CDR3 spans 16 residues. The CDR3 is CALGERGIRPTDKLTF. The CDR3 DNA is TGTGCTCTTGGGGAACGGGGGATACGGCCCACCGATAAACTCACCTTT.

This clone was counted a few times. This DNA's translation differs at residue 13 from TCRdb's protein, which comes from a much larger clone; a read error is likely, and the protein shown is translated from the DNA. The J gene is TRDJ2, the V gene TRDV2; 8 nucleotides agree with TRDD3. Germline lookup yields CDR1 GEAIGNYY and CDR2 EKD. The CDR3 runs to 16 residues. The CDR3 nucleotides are TGTGCCTGTGACACCGTTTTGCCTGGGGGACTAGCAAAACTCTTCTTT. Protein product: CACDTVLPGGLAKLFF.

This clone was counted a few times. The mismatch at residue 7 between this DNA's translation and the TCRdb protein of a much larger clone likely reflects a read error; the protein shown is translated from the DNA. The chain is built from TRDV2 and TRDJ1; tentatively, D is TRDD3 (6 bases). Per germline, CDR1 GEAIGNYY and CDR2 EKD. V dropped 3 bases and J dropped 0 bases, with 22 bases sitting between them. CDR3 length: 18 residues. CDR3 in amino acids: CACDALRGDRLYTDKLIF. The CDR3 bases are TGTGCCTGTGACGCTTTGAGGGGGGACCGACTCTACACCGATAAACTCATCTTT.

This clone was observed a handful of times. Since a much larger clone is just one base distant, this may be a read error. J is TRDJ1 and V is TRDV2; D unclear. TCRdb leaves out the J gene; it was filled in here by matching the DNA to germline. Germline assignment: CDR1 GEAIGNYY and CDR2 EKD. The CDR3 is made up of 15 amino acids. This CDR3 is CARDTVEISPDKLIF. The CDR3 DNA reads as TGTGCCCGTGACACCGTAGAGATATCCCCCGATAAACTCATCTTT.

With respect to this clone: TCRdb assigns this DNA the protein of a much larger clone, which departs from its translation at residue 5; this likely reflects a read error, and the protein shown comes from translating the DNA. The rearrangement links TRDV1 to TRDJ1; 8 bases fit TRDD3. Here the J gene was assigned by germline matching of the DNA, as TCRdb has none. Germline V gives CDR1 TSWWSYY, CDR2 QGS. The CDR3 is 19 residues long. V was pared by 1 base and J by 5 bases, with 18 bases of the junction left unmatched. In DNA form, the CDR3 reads TGTGCTCTTGGGGAACACTTAGTTAGCCGGGGGATAACCAAGGATAAACTCATCTTT. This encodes CALGEHLVSRGITKDKLIF.

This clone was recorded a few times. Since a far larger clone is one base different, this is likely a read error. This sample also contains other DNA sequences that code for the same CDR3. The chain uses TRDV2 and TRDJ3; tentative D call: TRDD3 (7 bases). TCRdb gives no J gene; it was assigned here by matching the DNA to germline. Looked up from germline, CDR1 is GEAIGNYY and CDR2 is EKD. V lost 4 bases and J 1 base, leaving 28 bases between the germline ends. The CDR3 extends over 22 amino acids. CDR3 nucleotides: TGTGCCTGTGATCGAATTCCTAAACTGGGGATAGACGGGTCCTGGGACACCCGACAGATGTTTTTC. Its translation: CACDRIPKLGIDGSWDTRQMFF.

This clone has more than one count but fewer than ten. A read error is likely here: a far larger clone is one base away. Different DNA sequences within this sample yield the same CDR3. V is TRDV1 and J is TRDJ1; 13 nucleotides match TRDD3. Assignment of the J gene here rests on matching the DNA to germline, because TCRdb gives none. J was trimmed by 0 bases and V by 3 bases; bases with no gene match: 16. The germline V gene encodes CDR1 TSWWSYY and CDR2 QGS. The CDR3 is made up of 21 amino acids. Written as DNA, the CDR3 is TGTGCTCTTGGGGATCTGGATGGTACTGGGGGATACGTCATATACACCGATAAACTCATCTTT. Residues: CALGDLDGTGGYVIYTDKLIF.

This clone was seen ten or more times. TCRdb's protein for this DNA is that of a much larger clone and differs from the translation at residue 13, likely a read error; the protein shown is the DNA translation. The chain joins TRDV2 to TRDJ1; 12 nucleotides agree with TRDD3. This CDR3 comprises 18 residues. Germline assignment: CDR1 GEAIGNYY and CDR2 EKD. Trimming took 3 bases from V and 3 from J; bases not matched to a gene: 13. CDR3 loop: CACDPLLGDTGYADKLIF. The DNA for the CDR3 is TGTGCCTGTGACCCCCTACTGGGGGATACAGGGTACGCCGATAAACTCATCTTT.

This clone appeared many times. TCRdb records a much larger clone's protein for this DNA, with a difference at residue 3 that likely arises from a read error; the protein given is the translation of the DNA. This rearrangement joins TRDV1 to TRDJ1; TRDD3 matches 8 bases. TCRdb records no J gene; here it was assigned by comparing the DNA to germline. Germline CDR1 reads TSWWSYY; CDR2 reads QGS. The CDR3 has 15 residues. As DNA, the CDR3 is TGTGCTCCTGGGGAACCGTGGGATACGCGCGATAAACTCATCTTT. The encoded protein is CAPGEPWDTRDKLIF.